These 10 T cell receptor beta chains were sequenced from one sample in a study of blood T cells in healthy people across ages. Together with a sample-barcoded 5' primer, a J-beta primer mix was included in a second PCR lasting about 6 to 11 cycles. TCRdb called the 5' RACE reads again in MiXCR, with one record for every CDR3 protein. The sample carries around 1.5 million distinct CDR3 sequences, about 35% recorded once. What was sequenced was blood. The source is a woman younger than 45 in good health.

Turning to this clonotype: The germline gene is not matched at one end of the junction; a read error may be the cause. The chain employs TRBV20-1 and TRBJ2-1, with D uncertain. The CDR3 runs to 13 residues. Per the germline V gene, CDR1 is DFQATT and CDR2 is SNEGSKA (reference sequence). The CDR3 DNA is TGCAGTGCTGGAGTACTTCAGAACAATGAGCGGTTCTTC. Protein: CSAGVLQNNERFF.

This clonotype was seen only a few times. The J gene is TRBJ2-7, the V gene TRBV5-1; TRBD2 matches at 8 bases. CDR3 length equals 15 residues. The V and J ends lost 4 bases and 3 bases, in that order; junction bases with no gene match: 9. Germline V gives CDR1 SGHRS, CDR2 YFSETQ. The CDR3 sequence is CASSPSSGAYYEQYF. CDR3 DNA: TGCGCCAGCAGCCCAAGTAGCGGGGCCTACTACGAGCAGTACTTC.

Comments on this clonotype: This may come from a read error, since a much larger clone is one base off. The gene calls are TRBV30 and TRBJ2-7; a weak D match, TRBD1 (6 bases). The germline gives CDR1 GTSNPN, CDR2 SVGIG (reference sequence). The length of the CDR3 is 13 residues. CDR3 in amino acids: CAWSALQGSERYF. Written as DNA, the CDR3 is TGTGCCTGGAGTGCACTACAGGGTAGCGAGCGGTACTTC.

As for this clonotype: Since a much larger clone is just one base distant, this may be a read error. The V call is TRBV11-2, the J call TRBJ2-1, with 7 bases aligning to TRBD2. The CDR3 is 14 amino acids. With V trimmed by 6 bases and J by 7 bases, 9 bases remained unmatched. The germline gives CDR1 SGHAT, CDR2 FQNNGV. Written as DNA, the CDR3 is TGTGCCAGCAGTCAAAGCGGGGAGGGGAATGAGCAGTTCTTC. Translating gives CASSQSGEGNEQFF.

The chain recombines TRBV29-1 with TRBJ1-3, with 10 bases that match TRBD1. Germline V gene sequence: CDR1 SQVTM, CDR2 ANQGSEA. The length of the CDR3 is 14 residues. J lost 3 bases, V lost 6 bases, and 5 bases had no gene match. The CDR3 bases are TGCAGCGTAAGGGACAGGGGAGATGGAAACACCATATATTTT. Translation: CSVRDRGDGNTIYF.

This clonotype has just a few counts. Germline and junction disagree at one end, which may indicate a read error. This sequence joins TRBV28 and TRBJ2-3, with D uncertain. This CDR3 comprises 12 residues. Looked up from germline, CDR1 is MDHEN and CDR2 is SYDVKM. CDR3 nucleotides: TGTGCCGGCAGTTTTAGCACAGATACGCAGTATTTT. Residues: CAGSFSTDTQYF.

This clonotype was seen repeatedly, ten times or more. V is TRBV29-1 and J is TRBJ2-7; weak D call: TRBD1 (6 bases). This CDR3 region has 12 residues. Germline CDR1 SQVTM, CDR2 ANQGSEA. Between the trimmed V and J ends, which lost 4 bases and 2 bases, there was a span of 9 bases. The CDR3 DNA reads TGCAGCGTTGGGACAGAAACCTACGAGCAGTACTTC. This sequence encodes CSVGTETYEQYF.

This clonotype has more than one count but fewer than ten. The chain is built from TRBV11-2 and TRBJ2-5; D might be TRBD2 (5 bases). CDR3 length: 14 amino acids. V was pared by 5 bases and J by 5 bases, with 15 bases between. The V gene's germline CDR1 is SGHAT and CDR2 FQNNGV. The chain's CDR3 is CASSLLDQRETQYF. In DNA, the CDR3 is TGTGCCAGCAGCCTACTGGACCAGCGGGAGACCCAGTACTTC.

CDR3 nucleotide sequence: TGTGCCAGCAGCCAAGTATCTAGCGGGAGAAGGGATGAGCAGTTCTTC. It codes for CASSQVSSGRRDEQFF. The rearrangement joins TRBV4-2 to TRBJ2-1, with 10 bases fitting TRBD2. Trimming took 1 base from V and 8 from J; bases not matched to a gene: 8. Germline CDR1 LGHNA, CDR2 YNFKEQ. This CDR3 region has 16 residues.

The chain combines TRBV3-1 with TRBJ2-5; D is unclear. The CDR3 totals 15 residues. V lost 0 bases, J lost 4 bases, and 12 bases lay in between. Germline CDR1 is LGHDT and CDR2 is YNNKEL (reference sequence). CDR3 coding DNA: TGTGCCAGCAGCCAAGATCCCGGCCCGCGAGAGACCCAGTACTTC. Translated, it gives CASSQDPGPRETQYF.